These 6 T cell receptor beta chains were all obtained from the same sample, sequenced in a study of blood T cell repertoires in COVID-19. Libraries were prepared by immunoSEQ multiplex PCR; TCRdb keeps only in-frame clonotypes and omits some of them. The data contain more than 95,000 clones, approximately 81% of them seen just once; the ten biggest clones take up approximately 4%. Input material: peripheral blood. These receptor sequences come from a man aged 55 to 69 with acute or convalescent COVID-19.

The V call is TRBV6-2 or TRBV6-3, the J call TRBJ2-7; tentative D call: TRBD1 (5 bases). Germline V gene lookup returns CDR1 MNHEY and CDR2 SVGEGT. This CDR3 region has 13 residues. V lost 0 bases and J 4 bases, leaving 7 bases between the germline ends. DNA for the CDR3: TGTGCCAGCAGTTACTCTACAGGATACGAGCAGTACGTC. Translation gives CASSYSTGYEQYV.

The J gene is TRBJ2-3, the V gene TRBV7-2; 13 bases agree with TRBD2. The CDR3 runs 17 residues. Unmatched junction bases numbered 6, after V lost 5 bases and J lost 1 base. The V gene's germline CDR1 is SGHTA and CDR2 FQGNSA. The CDR3 DNA reads TGTGCCAGCAGCGGCTCCGGGACTAGCGGGGGCACAGATACGCAGTATTTT. This codes for CASSGSGTSGGTDTQYF.

This chain uses TRBV18 with TRBJ2-3, with no clear D. Germline V gene sequence: CDR1 KGHSH, CDR2 LQKENI. Deletions cut 6 bases from V and 2 bases from J, with 24 bases between. This CDR3 region has 18 residues. The CDR3 is CASSPTSSLSSYTDTQYF. The CDR3 bases are TGTGCCAGCTCCCCAACCTCGTCACTTTCTTCTTACACAGATACGCAGTATTTT.

This chain joins TRBV2 and TRBJ2-5, with TRBD1 as a possible D gene (6 bases). Trimming removed 1 base from V and 3 bases from J, with 12 bases in between. CDR3 size: 15 residues. Germline loops: CDR1 SNHLY, CDR2 FYNNEI. The CDR3 sequence is CASSEDAGAEETQYF. CDR3 sequence (DNA): TGTGCCAGCAGTGAAGATGCAGGGGCCGAAGAGACCCAGTACTTC. Drawing the rest from reference TRBV2 and TRBJ2-5, the complete variable domain is EPEVTQTPSHQVTQMGQEVILRCVPISNHLYFYWYRQILGQKVEFLVSFYNNEISEKSEIFDDQFSVERPDGSNFTLKIRSTKLEDSAMYFCASSEDAGAEETQYFGPGTRLLVL.

The chain has TRBV6-6 and TRBJ1-1, with 8 bases that match TRBD1. V dropped 2 bases and J dropped 1; count of bases not matched to a gene: 0. This CDR3 region has 14 residues. CDR1 and CDR2 from the germline V gene are MNHNY and SVGAGI (reference sequence). In DNA, the CDR3 is TGTGCCAGCAGTTACCAGGGGGCGAACACTGAAGCTTTCTTT. It codes for CASSYQGANTEAFF.

This chain joins TRBV19 and TRBJ2-7; 7 bases are a match to TRBD1. The J segment lost 5 bases and the V segment lost 6 bases, leaving 7 bases of the junction unmatched. The CDR3 is 13 residues long. Looked up from germline, CDR1 is LNHDA and CDR2 is SQIVND (reference sequence). CDR3 loop: CASSPTGRNEQYV. The CDR3 region has the DNA TGTGCCAGTAGCCCGACAGGGCGGAACGAGCAGTACGTC.